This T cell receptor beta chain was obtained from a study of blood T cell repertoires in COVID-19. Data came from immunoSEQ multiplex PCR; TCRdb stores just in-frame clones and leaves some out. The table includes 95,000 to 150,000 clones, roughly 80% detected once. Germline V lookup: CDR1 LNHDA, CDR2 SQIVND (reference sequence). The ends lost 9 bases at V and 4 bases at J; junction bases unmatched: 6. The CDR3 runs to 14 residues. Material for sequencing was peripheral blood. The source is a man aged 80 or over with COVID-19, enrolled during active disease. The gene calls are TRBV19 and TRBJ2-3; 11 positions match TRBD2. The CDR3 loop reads CARLAGGLSDTQYF. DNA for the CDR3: TGTGCCAGGCTAGCGGGAGGTTTGTCAGATACGCAGTATTTT. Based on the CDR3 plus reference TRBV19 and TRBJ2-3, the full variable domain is DGGITQSPKYLFRKEGQNVTLSCEQNLNHDAMYWYRQDPGQGLRLIYYSQIVNDFQKGDIAEGYSVSREKKESFPLTVTSAQKNPTAFYLCARLAGGLSDTQYFGPGTRLTVL.